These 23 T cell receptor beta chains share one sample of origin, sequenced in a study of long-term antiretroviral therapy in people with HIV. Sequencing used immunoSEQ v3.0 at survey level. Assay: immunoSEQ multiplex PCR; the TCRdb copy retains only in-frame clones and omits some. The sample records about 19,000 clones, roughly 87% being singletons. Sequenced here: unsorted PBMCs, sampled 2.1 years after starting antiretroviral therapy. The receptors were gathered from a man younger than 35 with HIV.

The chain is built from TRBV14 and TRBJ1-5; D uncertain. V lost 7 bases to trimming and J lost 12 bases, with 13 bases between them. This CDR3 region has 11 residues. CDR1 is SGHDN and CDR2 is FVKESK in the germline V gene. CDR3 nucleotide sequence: TGTGCCAGCACCCGTCCCAGGAGCCAGCATTTT. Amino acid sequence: CASTRPRSQHF.

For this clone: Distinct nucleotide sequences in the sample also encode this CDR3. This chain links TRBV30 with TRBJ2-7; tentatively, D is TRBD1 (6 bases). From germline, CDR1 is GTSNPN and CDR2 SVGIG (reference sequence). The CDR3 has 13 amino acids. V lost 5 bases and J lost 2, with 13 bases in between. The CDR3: CAWGLGGAYEQYF. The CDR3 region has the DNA TGTGCCTGGGGTTTAGGGGGAGCCTACGAGCAGTACTTC.

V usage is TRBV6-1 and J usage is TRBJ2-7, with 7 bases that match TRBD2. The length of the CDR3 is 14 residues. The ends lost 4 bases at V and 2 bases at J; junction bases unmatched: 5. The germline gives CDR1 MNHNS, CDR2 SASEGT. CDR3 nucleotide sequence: TGTGCCAGCAGTGGGCTCGGACTAGCCTACGAGCAGTACTTC. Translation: CASSGLGLAYEQYF.

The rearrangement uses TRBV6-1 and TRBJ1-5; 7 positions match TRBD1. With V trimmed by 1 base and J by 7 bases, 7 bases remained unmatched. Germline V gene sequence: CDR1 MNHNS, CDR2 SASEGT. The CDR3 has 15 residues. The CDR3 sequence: CASSEGAGGQQPQHF. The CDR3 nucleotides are TGTGCCAGCAGTGAAGGGGCCGGGGGACAGCAGCCCCAGCATTTT.

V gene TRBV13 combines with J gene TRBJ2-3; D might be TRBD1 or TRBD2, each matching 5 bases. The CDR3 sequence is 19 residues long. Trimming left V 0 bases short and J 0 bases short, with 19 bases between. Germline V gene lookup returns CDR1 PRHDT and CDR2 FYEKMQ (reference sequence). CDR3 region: CASSLGGMLWGNSTDTQYF. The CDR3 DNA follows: TGTGCCAGCAGCTTAGGCGGGATGTTGTGGGGCAACAGCACAGATACGCAGTATTTT.

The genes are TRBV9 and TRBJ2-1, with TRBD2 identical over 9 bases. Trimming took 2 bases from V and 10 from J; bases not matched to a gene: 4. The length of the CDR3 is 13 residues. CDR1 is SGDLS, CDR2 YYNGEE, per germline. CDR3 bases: TGTGCCAGCAGCGTGACTAGCGGCTCCGAGCAGTTCTTC. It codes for CASSVTSGSEQFF.

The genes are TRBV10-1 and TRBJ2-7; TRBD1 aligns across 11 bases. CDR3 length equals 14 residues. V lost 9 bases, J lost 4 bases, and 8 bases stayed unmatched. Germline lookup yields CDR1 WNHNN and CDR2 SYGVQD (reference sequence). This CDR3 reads CARLKGQGGYEQYF. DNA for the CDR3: TGCGCCAGACTGAAGGGACAGGGGGGTTACGAGCAGTACTTC.

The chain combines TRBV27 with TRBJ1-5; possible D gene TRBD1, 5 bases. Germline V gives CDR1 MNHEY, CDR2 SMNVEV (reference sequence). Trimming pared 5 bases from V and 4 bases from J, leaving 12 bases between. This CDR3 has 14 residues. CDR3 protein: CASSRLGGNQPQHF. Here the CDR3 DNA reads TGTGCCAGCAGTCGTTTGGGGGGAAATCAGCCCCAGCATTTT.

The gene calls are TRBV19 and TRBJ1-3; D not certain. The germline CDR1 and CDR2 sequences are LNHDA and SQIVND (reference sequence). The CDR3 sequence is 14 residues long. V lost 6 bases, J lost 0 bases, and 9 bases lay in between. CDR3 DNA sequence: TGTGCCAGTAGGGAAACAAACTCTGGAAACACCATATATTTT. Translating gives CASRETNSGNTIYF.

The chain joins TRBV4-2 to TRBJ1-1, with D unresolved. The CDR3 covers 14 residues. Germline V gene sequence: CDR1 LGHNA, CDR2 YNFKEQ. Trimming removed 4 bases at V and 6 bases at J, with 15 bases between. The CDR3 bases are TGTGCCAGCAGCCCTGCGGCAGCCAGTTCTGAAGCTTTCTTT. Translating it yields CASSPAAASSEAFF.

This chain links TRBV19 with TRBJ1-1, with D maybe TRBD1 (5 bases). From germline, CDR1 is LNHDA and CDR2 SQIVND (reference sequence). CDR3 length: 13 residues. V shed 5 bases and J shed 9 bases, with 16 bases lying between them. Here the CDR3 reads CASSPGQNAKAFF. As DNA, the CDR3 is TGTGCCAGTAGTCCAGGACAAAATGCGAAAGCTTTCTTT.

The CDR3 nucleotides are TGTGCCAGCTCAGCCGCGGCTAGCGGCTACGAGCAGTACTTC. Its translation is CASSAAASGYEQYF. This chain uses TRBV18 with TRBJ2-7; 7 nucleotides match TRBD2. Germline V gene sequence: CDR1 KGHSH, CDR2 LQKENI. This CDR3 spans 14 amino acids. Trimming at V came to 5 bases and at J to 3 bases, leaving 7 bases not matched to a gene.

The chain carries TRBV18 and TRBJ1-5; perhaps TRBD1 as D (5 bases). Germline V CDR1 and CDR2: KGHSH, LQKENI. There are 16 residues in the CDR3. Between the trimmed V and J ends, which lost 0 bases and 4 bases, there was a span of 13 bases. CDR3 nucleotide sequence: TGTGCCAGCTCACCACCGGCGGGGGAGCCGAATCAGCCCCAGCATTTT. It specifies CASSPPAGEPNQPQHF.

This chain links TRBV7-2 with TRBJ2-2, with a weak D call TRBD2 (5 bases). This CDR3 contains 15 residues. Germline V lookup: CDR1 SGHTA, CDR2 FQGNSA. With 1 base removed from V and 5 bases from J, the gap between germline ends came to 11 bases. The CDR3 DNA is TGTGCCAGCAGCTTAGGCCGCAGGAGGACCGGGGAGCTGTTTTTT. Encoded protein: CASSLGRRRTGELFF.

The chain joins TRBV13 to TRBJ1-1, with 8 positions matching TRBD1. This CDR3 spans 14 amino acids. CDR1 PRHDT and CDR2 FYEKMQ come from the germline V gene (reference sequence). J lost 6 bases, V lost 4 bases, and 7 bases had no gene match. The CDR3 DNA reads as TGTGCCAGCAGCTACGACAGGGGCCTCCCTGAAGCTTTCTTT. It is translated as CASSYDRGLPEAFF.

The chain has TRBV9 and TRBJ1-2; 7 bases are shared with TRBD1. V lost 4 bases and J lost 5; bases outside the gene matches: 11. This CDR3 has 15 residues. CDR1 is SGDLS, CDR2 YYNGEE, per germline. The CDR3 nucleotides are TGTGCCAGCAGCTACGAACAGGGGCGCTCTTATGGCTACACCTTC. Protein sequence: CASSYEQGRSYGYTF. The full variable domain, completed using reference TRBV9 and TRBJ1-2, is DSGVTQTPKHLITATGQRVTLRCSPRSGDLSVYWYQQSLDQGLQFLIQYYNGEERAKGNILERFSAQQFPDLHSELNLSSLELGDSALYFCASSYEQGRSYGYTFGSGTRLTVV.

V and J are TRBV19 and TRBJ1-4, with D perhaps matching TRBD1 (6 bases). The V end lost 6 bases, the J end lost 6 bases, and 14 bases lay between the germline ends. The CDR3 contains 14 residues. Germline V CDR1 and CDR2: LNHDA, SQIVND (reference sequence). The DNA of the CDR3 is TGTGCCAGTAGCCGGGGCAGGGGACATGAAAAACTGTTTTTT. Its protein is CASSRGRGHEKLFF.

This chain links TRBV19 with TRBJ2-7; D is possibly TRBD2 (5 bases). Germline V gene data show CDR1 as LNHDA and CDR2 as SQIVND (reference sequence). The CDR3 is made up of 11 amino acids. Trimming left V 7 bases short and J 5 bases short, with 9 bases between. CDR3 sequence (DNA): TGTGCCAGTAAAGGGAGCAACGAGCAGTACTTC. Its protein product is CASKGSNEQYF. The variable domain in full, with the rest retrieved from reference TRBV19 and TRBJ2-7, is DGGITQSPKYLFRKEGQNVTLSCEQNLNHDAMYWYRQDPGQGLRLIYYSQIVNDFQKGDIAEGYSVSREKKESFPLTVTSAQKNPTAFYLCASKGSNEQYFGPGTRLTVT.

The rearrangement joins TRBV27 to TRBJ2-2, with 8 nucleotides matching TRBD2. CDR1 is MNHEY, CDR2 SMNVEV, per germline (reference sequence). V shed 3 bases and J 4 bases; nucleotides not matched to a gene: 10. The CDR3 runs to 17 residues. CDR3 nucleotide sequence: TGTGCCAGCAGTTTTAACGACCGGGGGGGCGGCACCGGGGAGCTGTTTTTT. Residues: CASSFNDRGGGTGELFF.

Here the CDR3 DNA reads TGCGCCAGCAGCTTGGCTTACCCCGGGACGGCCCCTGGAAACACCATATATTTT. Protein sequence: CASSLAYPGTAPGNTIYF. The chain employs TRBV5-1 and TRBJ1-3, with D perhaps matching TRBD1 (5 bases). Per the germline V gene, CDR1 is SGHRS and CDR2 is YFSETQ. The V end lost 0 bases, the J end lost 2 bases, and 18 bases lay between the germline ends. The CDR3 length is 18 residues.

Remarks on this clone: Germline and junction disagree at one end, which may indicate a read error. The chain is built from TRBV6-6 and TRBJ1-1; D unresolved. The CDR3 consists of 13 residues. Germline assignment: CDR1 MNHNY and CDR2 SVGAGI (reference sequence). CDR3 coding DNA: TGTGCCGGCAGTTATAATTCTGGGTCTGAAGCTTTCTTT. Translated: CAGSYNSGSEAFF.

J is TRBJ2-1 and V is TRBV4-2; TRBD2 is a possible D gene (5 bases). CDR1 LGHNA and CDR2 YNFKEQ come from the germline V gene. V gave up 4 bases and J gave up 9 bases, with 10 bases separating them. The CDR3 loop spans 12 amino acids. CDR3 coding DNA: TGTGCCAGCAGCCCAGCGGAAGGTGAGCAGTTCTTC. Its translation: CASSPAEGEQFF.

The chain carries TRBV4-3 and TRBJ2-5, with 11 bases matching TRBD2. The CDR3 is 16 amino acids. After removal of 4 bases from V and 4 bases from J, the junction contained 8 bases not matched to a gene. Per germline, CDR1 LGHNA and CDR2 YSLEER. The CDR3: CASSPELAGAGETQYF. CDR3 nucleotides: TGCGCCAGCAGCCCTGAACTAGCGGGGGCAGGAGAGACCCAGTACTTC.